These T cell receptor beta chains were read from a single sample in a study of blood T cell repertoires in COVID-19. The repertoire was sequenced with immunoSEQ multiplex PCR; TCRdb's copy has only in-frame clones and lacks some. There are 150,000 to 250,000 clones in the sample; around 79% occur only once, and less than 7% lies in the top ten. The sequenced sample was peripheral blood. These receptor sequences come from a woman aged 40-49 years with COVID-19, enrolled during active disease. CDR3s include the opening cysteine and the closing phenylalanine or tryptophan. D genes are given only for firm matches. Not all rows give a size; the values are once, few, many and, for expanded clones, a class.

D gene: -
V gene: TRBV20-1
clone size: -
J gene: TRBJ1-6
CDR3 protein: CSASDQLSNSPLHF
CDR3 DNA: TGCAGTGCTAGTGATCAACTCTCTAATTCACCCCTCCACTTT

D gene: TRBD2
V gene: TRBV5-4
clone size: -
J gene: TRBJ2-5
CDR3 protein: CASSNGGGQETQYF
CDR3 DNA: TGTGCCAGCAGCAACGGGGGGGGGCAAGAGACCCAGTACTTC

D gene: TRBD1
V gene: TRBV5-1
clone size: -
J gene: TRBJ2-5
CDR3 protein: CASSPAGTGGQETQYF
CDR3 DNA: TGCGCCAGCAGCCCCGCCGGGACAGGGGGGCAAGAGACCCAGTACTTC

D gene: TRBD1
V gene: TRBV20-1
clone size: -
J gene: TRBJ2-3
CDR3 protein: CSASSPPGQGPTDTQYF
CDR3 DNA: TGCAGTGCTAGTTCCCCCCCCGGACAGGGCCCCACAGATACGCAGTATTTT

D gene: -
V gene: TRBV29-1
clone size: -
J gene: TRBJ1-2
CDR3 protein: CSVRVLPYGYTF
CDR3 DNA: TGCAGCGTCCGGGTCCTCCCCTATGGCTACACCTTC

D gene: -
V gene: TRBV5-4
clone size: -
J gene: TRBJ1-2
CDR3 protein: CASSLFSSGGGRGYGYTF
CDR3 DNA: TGTGCCAGCAGCTTGTTCTCTTCGGGAGGGGGAAGAGGCTATGGCTACACCTTC

D gene: -
V gene: TRBV7-2
clone size: -
J gene: TRBJ2-7
CDR3 protein: CASSPGLFYEQYF
CDR3 DNA: TGTGCCAGCAGCCCGGGACTCTTCTACGAGCAGTACTTC

D gene: TRBD1
V gene: TRBV5-1
clone size: once
J gene: TRBJ2-5
CDR3 protein: CASTEGQAQTQYF
CDR3 DNA: TGCGCCAGCACCGAGGGACAGGCACAGACCCAGTACTTC

D gene: -
V gene: TRBV12-5
clone size: -
J gene: TRBJ2-1
CDR3 protein: CASAFSGGEQFF
CDR3 DNA: TGTGCTAGTGCCTTTAGTGGCGGTGAGCAGTTCTTC

D gene: TRBD2
V gene: TRBV4-1
clone size: -
J gene: TRBJ2-2
CDR3 protein: CASSQDWLAGGRTGELFF
CDR3 DNA: TGCGCCAGCAGCCAAGATTGGCTAGCGGGAGGGCGGACCGGGGAGCTGTTTTTT

D gene: TRBD2
V gene: TRBV5-4
clone size: -
J gene: TRBJ2-2
CDR3 protein: CASSKAGGNPNTGELFF
CDR3 DNA: TGTGCCAGCAGCAAGGCGGGAGGGAACCCGAACACCGGGGAGCTGTTTTTT

D gene: TRBD2
V gene: TRBV2
clone size: -
J gene: TRBJ2-1
CDR3 protein: CASGTSGRAIGGEQFF
CDR3 DNA: TGTGCCAGTGGTACTAGCGGGAGGGCTATTGGGGGTGAGCAGTTCTTC

D gene: -
V gene: TRBV5-5
clone size: few
J gene: TRBJ1-2
CDR3 protein: CASRSSQDYGYTF
CDR3 DNA: TGTGCCAGCAGGTCTTCCCAGGACTATGGCTACACCTTC

D gene: -
V gene: TRBV12-3/TRBV12-4
clone size: -
J gene: TRBJ1-3
CDR3 protein: CASSQGSGNTIYF
CDR3 DNA: TGTGCCAGCAGTCAGGGTTCTGGAAACACCATATATTTT

D gene: -
V gene: TRBV6-2/TRBV6-3
clone size: -
J gene: TRBJ2-7
CDR3 protein: CASSSPIPRGAGYEQYF
CDR3 DNA: TGTGCCAGCAGTTCCCCCATCCCACGGGGGGCCGGCTACGAGCAGTACTTC

D gene: -
V gene: TRBV11-1
clone size: -
J gene: TRBJ2-2
CDR3 protein: CASSGGSLVTGELFF
CDR3 DNA: TGTGCCAGCAGCGGGGGGTCCCTCGTCACCGGGGAGCTGTTTTTT

D gene: -
V gene: TRBV5-4
clone size: few
J gene: TRBJ2-3
CDR3 protein: CASRIDISTDTQYF
CDR3 DNA: TGTGCCAGCCGGATAGACATCAGCACAGATACGCAGTATTTT

D gene: TRBD2
V gene: TRBV9
clone size: once
J gene: TRBJ2-3
CDR3 protein: CASSPGTSVNTDTQYF
CDR3 DNA: TGTGCCAGCAGCCCAGGGACTAGCGTAAACACAGATACGCAGTATTTT

D gene: -
V gene: TRBV10-1
clone size: -
J gene: TRBJ2-2
CDR3 protein: CASSPGQKTGELFF
CDR3 DNA: TGCGCCAGCAGTCCAGGCCAGAAGACCGGGGAGCTGTTTTTT

D gene: -
V gene: TRBV2
clone size: -
J gene: TRBJ2-7
CDR3 protein: CASSGGERRYEQYF
CDR3 DNA: TGTGCCAGCAGTGGTGGTGAGAGGCGATACGAGCAGTACTTC

D gene: TRBD1
V gene: TRBV5-4
clone size: -
J gene: TRBJ1-2
CDR3 protein: CASSIEQGDGYTF
CDR3 DNA: TGTGCCAGCAGCATAGAACAGGGGGATGGCTACACCTTC

D gene: TRBD1
V gene: TRBV5-1
clone size: few
J gene: TRBJ2-4
CDR3 protein: CASSLNGTGGRLAKNIQYF
CDR3 DNA: TGCGCCAGCAGCTTGAATGGGACAGGGGGCCGCCTTGCCAAAAACATTCAGTACTTC

D gene: TRBD2
V gene: TRBV3-1/TRBV3-2
clone size: once
J gene: TRBJ2-3
CDR3 protein: CASSQAFRGGRFDTQYF
CDR3 DNA: TGTGCCAGCAGCCAAGCATTCCGGGGGGGCCGTTTTGATACGCAGTATTTT

D gene: TRBD1
V gene: TRBV19
clone size: few
J gene: TRBJ1-1
CDR3 protein: CASSPQTGLMNTEAFF
CDR3 DNA: TGTGCCAGTAGTCCCCAGACAGGGCTCATGAACACTGAAGCTTTCTTT

D gene: -
V gene: TRBV5-5
clone size: -
J gene: TRBJ2-5
CDR3 protein: CASSFSGSLETQYF
CDR3 DNA: TGTGCCAGCAGCTTCTCAGGGTCGTTGGAGACCCAGTACTTC

D gene: -
V gene: TRBV4-2
clone size: -
J gene: TRBJ1-2
CDR3 protein: CASSQGGRDGYTF
CDR3 DNA: TGTGCCAGCAGCCAAGGCGGCAGGGATGGCTACACCTTC

D gene: TRBD1
V gene: TRBV2
clone size: once
J gene: TRBJ1-4
CDR3 protein: CASSEAPGQGVEKLFF
CDR3 DNA: TGTGCCAGCAGTGAAGCGCCGGGACAGGGTGTGGAAAAACTGTTTTTT

D gene: TRBD1
V gene: TRBV7-8
clone size: -
J gene: TRBJ2-1
CDR3 protein: CASSAHRGLFYNEQFF
CDR3 DNA: TGTGCCAGCAGCGCACACAGGGGATTATTTTACAATGAGCAGTTCTTC

D gene: TRBD1
V gene: TRBV29-1
clone size: few
J gene: TRBJ2-3
CDR3 protein: CSVGQGAMADTQYF
CDR3 DNA: TGCAGCGTTGGACAGGGCGCAATGGCAGATACGCAGTATTTT

D gene: -
V gene: TRBV5-4
clone size: -
J gene: TRBJ2-3
CDR3 protein: CASSLGGPLGGTDTQYF
CDR3 DNA: TGTGCCAGCAGCTTGGGTGGCCCACTCGGGGGCACAGATACGCAGTATTTT

D gene: -
V gene: TRBV27
clone size: -
J gene: TRBJ2-7
CDR3 protein: CASRAGHGSYEQYF
CDR3 DNA: TGTGCCAGCCGGGCGGGGCACGGCTCCTACGAGCAGTACTTC

D gene: -
V gene: TRBV19
clone size: -
J gene: TRBJ2-5
CDR3 protein: CASSMVRGVETQYF
CDR3 DNA: TGTGCCAGTAGTATGGTCAGGGGGGTAGAGACCCAGTACTTC

D gene: TRBD2
V gene: TRBV4-2
clone size: -
J gene: TRBJ2-7
CDR3 protein: CASSPHGRSYYEQYF
CDR3 DNA: TGTGCCAGCAGCCCCCACGGGAGGTCCTATTACGAGCAGTACTTC

D gene: -
V gene: TRBV28
clone size: -
J gene: TRBJ1-2
CDR3 protein: CASSFSSTGGRGYTF
CDR3 DNA: TGTGCCAGCAGTTTTAGTTCTACAGGTGGTAGAGGCTACACCTTC

D gene: TRBD1
V gene: TRBV7-2
clone size: -
J gene: TRBJ1-1
CDR3 protein: CASSPQTGWNTEAFF
CDR3 DNA: TGTGCCAGCAGCCCACAGACAGGGTGGAACACTGAAGCTTTCTTT

D gene: TRBD2
V gene: TRBV11-3
clone size: -
J gene: TRBJ2-1
CDR3 protein: CASSERRGLAGGPSYNEQFF
CDR3 DNA: TGTGCCAGCAGCGAGAGAAGGGGGCTAGCGGGAGGGCCCTCCTACAATGAGCAGTTCTTC